This T cell receptor beta chain was retrieved from a study of a mutant IDH1 vaccine in newly diagnosed glioma. About the research overall: Most patients had received both radiotherapy and temozolomide, the prior options being radiotherapy, temozolomide, or both.

A word on this clone: As yet, its antigen is unknown.

The CDR3 loop spans 15 amino acids. Per the germline V gene, CDR1 is SGHDN and CDR2 is FVKESK. Repertoires were generated with immunoSEQ multiplex PCR, while TCRdb's copy carries only in-frame clones and drops some. The table records about 65,000 clones, 70% to 90% of them present only once. Stated time point: week 23, last vaccination. Every vaccine dose comprised 300 ug of mutant IDH1 20-mer peptide plus topical imiquimod. Astrocytomas that were new, WHO grade 3 or 4, IDH1-mutant and ATRX-lost were present in the donors. The sequence came from a man aged 25 to 40 with glioma. V usage is TRBV14 and J usage is TRBJ2-5; no clear D. The end of the DNA is better explained by TRBJ2-7, so the J call may be wrong. This specimen was PBMCs, taken from a glioma patient whose treatment included an IDH1 peptide vaccine. CDR3 sequence: CASSQDLSMSYEQYF. The DNA for the CDR3 is TGTGCCAGCAGCCAAGATCTTTCTATGTCGTACGAGCAGTACTTC.